The clone carrying this TCR beta chain was seen at least ten times. The antigen remains unidentified. The entry originates in a study of neurological immune-mediated disorders. The CDR3 is made up of 17 amino acids. Losses at the gene ends were 2 bases for V and 9 bases for J; bases not matched to a gene: 17. Germline V gene data show CDR1 as DFQATT and CDR2 as SNEGSKA (reference sequence). Whole-study findings and limits: CDR3 amino acid sequences found in expanded clones were never shared across subjects, suggesting private repertoires in all groups. Patients with HTLV-1-associated myelopathy showed the most TCR clonal expansion. Those with multiple sclerosis showed the least, falling below healthy controls.

Template-switch 5'RACE cDNA synthesis added a 10-nucleotide unique molecular identifier. Every sequencing run generated in excess of 180 million TCR-beta sequences. These sequences covered 15-18 subjects. From the 5' RACE reads, TCRdb called clonotypes with MiXCR, one entry per CDR3 protein. There are almost 4,000 distinct CDR3 sequences in the sample; approximately 32% occur only once, and less than 45% lies in the top ten. The rearrangement uses TRBV20-1 and TRBJ2-1; 9 nucleotides agree with TRBD1. Sequenced material: CD8+ T cells from blood. This receptor was obtained from a man between 45 and 60 years old with HTLV-1-associated myelopathy (HAM/TSP). CDR3 DNA: TGCAGTGCTAGACCTCTCGCTGGGACAGGGCCGGTGGGTGAGCAGTTCTTC. Its protein is CSARPLAGTGPVGEQFF.